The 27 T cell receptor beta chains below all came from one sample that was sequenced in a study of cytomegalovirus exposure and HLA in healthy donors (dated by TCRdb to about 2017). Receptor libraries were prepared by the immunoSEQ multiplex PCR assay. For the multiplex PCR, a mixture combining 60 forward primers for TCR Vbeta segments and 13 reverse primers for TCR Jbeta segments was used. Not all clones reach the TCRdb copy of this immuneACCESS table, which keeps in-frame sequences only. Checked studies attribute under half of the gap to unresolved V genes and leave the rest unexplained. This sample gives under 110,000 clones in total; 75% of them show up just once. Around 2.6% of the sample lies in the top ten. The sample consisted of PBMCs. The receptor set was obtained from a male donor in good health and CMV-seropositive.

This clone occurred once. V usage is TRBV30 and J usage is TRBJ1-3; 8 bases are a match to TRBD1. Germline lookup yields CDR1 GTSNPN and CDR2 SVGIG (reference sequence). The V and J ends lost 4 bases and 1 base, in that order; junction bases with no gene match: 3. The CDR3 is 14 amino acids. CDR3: CAWTQGASGNTIYF. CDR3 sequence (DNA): TGTGCCTGGACCCAGGGGGCTTCTGGAAACACCATATATTTT.

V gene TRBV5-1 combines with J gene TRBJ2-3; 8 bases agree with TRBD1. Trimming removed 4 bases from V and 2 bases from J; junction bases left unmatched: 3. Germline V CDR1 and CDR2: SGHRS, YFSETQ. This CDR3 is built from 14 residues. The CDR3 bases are TGCGCCAGCAGCGGTCAGGGGGCCACAGATACGCAGTATTTT. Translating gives CASSGQGATDTQYF.

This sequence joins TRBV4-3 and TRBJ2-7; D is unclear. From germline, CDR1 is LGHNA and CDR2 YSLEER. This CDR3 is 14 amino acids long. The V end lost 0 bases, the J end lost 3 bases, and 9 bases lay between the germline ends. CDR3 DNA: TGCGCCAGCAGCCAAGATTTGGCAGACTACGAGCAGTACTTC. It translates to CASSQDLADYEQYF.

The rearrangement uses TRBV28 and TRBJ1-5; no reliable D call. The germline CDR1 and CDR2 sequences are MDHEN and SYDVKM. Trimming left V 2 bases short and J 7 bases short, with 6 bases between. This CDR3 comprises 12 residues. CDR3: CASSLVRQPQHF. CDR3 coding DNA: TGTGCCAGCAGTTTAGTGCGGCAGCCCCAGCATTTT.

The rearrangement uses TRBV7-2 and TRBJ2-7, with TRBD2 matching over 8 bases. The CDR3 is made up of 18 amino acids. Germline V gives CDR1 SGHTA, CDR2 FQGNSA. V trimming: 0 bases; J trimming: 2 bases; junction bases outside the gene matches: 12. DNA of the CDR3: TGTGCCAGCAGCTTAGCGCATCTAGCGGGCGTGATAACCTACGAGCAGTACTTC. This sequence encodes CASSLAHLAGVITYEQYF.

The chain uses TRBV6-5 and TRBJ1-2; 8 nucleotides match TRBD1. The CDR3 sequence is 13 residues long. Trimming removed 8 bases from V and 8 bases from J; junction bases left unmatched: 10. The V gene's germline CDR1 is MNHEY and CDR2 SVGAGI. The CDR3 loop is CASGIRGREGYTF. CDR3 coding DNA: TGTGCCAGCGGTATCAGGGGGCGCGAAGGCTACACCTTC.

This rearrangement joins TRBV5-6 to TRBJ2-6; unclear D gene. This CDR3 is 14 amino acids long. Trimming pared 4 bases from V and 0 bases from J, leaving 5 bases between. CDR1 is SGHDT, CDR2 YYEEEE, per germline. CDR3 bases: TGTGCCAGCAGCCTCCCCTCTGGGGCCAACGTCCTGACTTTC. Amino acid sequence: CASSLPSGANVLTF.

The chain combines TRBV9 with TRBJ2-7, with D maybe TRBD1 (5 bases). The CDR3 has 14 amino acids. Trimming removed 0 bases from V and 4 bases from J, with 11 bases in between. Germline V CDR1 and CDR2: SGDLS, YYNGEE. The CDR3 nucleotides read TGTGCCAGCAGCGTAGGTCTGACAGCTTACGAGCAGTACTTC. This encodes CASSVGLTAYEQYF. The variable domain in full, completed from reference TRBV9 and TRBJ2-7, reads DSGVTQTPKHLITATGQRVTLRCSPRSGDLSVYWYQQSLDQGLQFLIQYYNGEERAKGNILERFSAQQFPDLHSELNLSSLELGDSALYFCASSVGLTAYEQYFGPGTRLTVT.

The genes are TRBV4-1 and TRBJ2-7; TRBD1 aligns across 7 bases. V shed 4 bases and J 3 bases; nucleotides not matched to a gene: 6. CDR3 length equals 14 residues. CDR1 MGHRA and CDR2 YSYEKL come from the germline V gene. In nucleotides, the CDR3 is TGCGCCAGCAGCCCGCGACAGGGTAACTACGAGCAGTACTTC. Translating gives CASSPRQGNYEQYF.

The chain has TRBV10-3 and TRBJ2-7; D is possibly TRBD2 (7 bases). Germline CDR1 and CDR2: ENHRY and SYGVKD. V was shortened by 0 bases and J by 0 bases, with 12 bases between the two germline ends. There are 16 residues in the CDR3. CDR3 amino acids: CAISESGGRYSYEQYF. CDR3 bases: TGTGCCATCAGTGAGTCGGGGGGGCGGTACTCCTACGAGCAGTACTTC.

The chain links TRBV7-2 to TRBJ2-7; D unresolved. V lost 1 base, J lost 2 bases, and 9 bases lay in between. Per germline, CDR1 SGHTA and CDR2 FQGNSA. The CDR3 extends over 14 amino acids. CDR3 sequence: CASSLVAETYEQYF. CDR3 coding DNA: TGTGCCAGCAGCTTAGTGGCGGAAACCTACGAGCAGTACTTC.

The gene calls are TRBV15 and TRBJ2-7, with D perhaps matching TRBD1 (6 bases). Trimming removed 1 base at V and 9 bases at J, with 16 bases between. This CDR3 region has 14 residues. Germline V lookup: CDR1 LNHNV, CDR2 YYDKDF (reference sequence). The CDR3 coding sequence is TGTGCCACCAGCAGAGGACAGGACCTCCGAGGGCAGTACTTC. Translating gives CATSRGQDLRGQYF.

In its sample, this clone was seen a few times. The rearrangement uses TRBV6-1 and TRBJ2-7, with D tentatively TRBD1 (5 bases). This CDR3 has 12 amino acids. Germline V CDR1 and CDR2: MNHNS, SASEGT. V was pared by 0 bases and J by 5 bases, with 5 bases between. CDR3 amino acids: CASSEAGHEQYF. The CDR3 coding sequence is TGTGCCAGCAGTGAAGCGGGGCACGAGCAGTACTTC.

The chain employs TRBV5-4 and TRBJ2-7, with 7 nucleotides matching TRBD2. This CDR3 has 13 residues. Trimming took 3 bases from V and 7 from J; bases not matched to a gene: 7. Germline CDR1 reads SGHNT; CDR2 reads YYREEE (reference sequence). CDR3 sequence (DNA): TGTGCCAGCAGCTGGGGGGGGGAGGGAGAGCAGTACTTC. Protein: CASSWGGEGEQYF.

Here the CDR3 reads CASSVTGGENEKLFF. The CDR3 bases are TGTGCCAGCAGCGTAACGGGGGGAGAGAATGAAAAACTGTTTTTT. The gene calls are TRBV9 and TRBJ1-4, with a possible D match to TRBD1 (5 bases). Germline V gene data show CDR1 as SGDLS and CDR2 as YYNGEE. The CDR3 spans 15 residues. V shed 1 base and J shed 5 bases, with 12 bases lying between them.

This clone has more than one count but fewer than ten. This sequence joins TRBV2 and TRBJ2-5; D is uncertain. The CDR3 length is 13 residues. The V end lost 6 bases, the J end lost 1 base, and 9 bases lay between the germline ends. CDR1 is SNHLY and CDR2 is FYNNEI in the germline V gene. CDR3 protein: CASSQLPQETQYF. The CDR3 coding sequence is TGTGCCAGCAGCCAGTTACCCCAAGAGACCCAGTACTTC.

The CDR3 spells CASILQVSGNTIYF. CDR3 bases: TGTGCCAGCATTCTTCAGGTCTCTGGAAACACCATATATTTT. J is TRBJ1-3 and V is TRBV6-1; D is undetermined. V was trimmed by 7 bases and J by 0 bases, leaving 10 bases between them. Germline V CDR1 and CDR2: MNHNS, SASEGT. The CDR3 runs to 14 residues.

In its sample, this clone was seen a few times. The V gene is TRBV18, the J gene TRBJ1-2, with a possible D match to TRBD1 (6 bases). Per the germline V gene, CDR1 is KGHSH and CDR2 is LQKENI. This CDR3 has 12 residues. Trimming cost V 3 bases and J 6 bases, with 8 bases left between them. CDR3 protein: CASSPNRDGYTF. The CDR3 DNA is TGTGCCAGCTCACCGAACAGGGATGGCTACACCTTC.

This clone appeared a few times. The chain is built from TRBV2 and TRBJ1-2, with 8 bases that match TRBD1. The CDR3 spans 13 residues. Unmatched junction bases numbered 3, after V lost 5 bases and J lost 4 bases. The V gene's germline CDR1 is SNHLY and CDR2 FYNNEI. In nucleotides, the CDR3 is TGTGCCAGCAGTACAGGGGGGAGCTATGGCTACACCTTC. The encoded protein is CASSTGGSYGYTF.

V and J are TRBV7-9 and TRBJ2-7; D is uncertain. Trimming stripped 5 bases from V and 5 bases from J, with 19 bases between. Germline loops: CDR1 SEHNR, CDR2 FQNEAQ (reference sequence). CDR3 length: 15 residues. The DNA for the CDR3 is TGTGCCAGCAGCCCCACGGGTGGGTTAAGCGACGAGCAGTACTTC. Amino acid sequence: CASSPTGGLSDEQYF.

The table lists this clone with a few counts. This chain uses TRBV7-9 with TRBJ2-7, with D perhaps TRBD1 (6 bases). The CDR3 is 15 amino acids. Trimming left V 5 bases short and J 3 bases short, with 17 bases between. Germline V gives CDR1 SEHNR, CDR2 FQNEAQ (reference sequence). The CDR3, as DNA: TGTGCCAGCAGCCAGGGAACCGGACAGAGCTACGAGCAGTACTTC. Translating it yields CASSQGTGQSYEQYF.

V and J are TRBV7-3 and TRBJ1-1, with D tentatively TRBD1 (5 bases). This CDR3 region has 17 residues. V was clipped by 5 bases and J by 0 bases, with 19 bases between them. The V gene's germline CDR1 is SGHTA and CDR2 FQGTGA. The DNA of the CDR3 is TGTGCCAGCAGCCCCTCCCCAAGGACACTTGTGAACACTGAAGCTTTCTTT. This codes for CASSPSPRTLVNTEAFF.

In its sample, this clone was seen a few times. CDR3 in amino acids: CASSHRDRDYEQYF. Here the CDR3 DNA reads TGTGCCAGCAGTCACCGGGACAGGGACTACGAGCAGTACTTC. V is TRBV6-5 and J is TRBJ2-7; 9 bases are a match to TRBD1. Germline trimming cut 5 bases from V and 3 bases from J; bases unmatched to any gene: 5. The CDR3 is 14 amino acids. Germline V gene data show CDR1 as MNHEY and CDR2 as SVGAGI.

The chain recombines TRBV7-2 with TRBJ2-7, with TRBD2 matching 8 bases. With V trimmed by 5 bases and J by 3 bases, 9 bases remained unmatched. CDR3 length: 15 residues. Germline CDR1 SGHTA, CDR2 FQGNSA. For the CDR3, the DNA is TGTGCCAGCAGCCGCCCCGGGCGGGGGGTCTACGAGCAGTACTTC. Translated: CASSRPGRGVYEQYF.

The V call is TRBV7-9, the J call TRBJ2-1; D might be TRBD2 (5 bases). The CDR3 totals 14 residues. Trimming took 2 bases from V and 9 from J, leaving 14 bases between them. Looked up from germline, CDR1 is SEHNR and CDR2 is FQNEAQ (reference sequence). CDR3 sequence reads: CASSLPVSVIEQFF. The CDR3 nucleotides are TGTGCCAGCAGCTTACCCGTTAGCGTGATTGAGCAGTTCTTC. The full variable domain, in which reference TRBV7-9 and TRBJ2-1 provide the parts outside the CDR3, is DTGVSQNPRHKITKRGQNVTFRCDPISEHNRLYWYRQTLGQGPEFLTYFQNEAQLEKSRLLSDRFSAERPKGSFSTLEIQRTEQGDSAMYLCASSLPVSVIEQFFGPGTRLTVL.

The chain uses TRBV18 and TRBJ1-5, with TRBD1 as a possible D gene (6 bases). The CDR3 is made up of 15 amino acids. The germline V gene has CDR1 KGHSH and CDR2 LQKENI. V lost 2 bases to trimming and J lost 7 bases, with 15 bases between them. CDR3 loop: CASSPSAGENQPQHF. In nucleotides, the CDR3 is TGTGCCAGCTCACCATCGGCAGGGGAAAACCAGCCCCAGCATTTT.

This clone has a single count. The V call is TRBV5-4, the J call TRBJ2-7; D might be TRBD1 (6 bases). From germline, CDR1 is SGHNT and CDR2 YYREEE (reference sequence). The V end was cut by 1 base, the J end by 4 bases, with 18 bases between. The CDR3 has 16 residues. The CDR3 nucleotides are TGTGCCAGCAGCTTGTCTCCTGACAGGTTGCTATACGAGCAGTACTTC. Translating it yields CASSLSPDRLLYEQYF.